A selection of T cell receptor beta chains follows, all from one sample in a study of tumor-infiltrating lymphocytes in primary liver carcinoma. TCRdb itself ran the multiplex PCR reads through MiXCR, one entry per CDR3 protein. The sample gives roughly 120,000 distinct CDR3 sequences, around 64% of which show up once; 7.5% to 9% is in the top ten. The sample taken for sequencing was liver tumor tissue from sampling region 3. The receptors originated from a woman in her sixties or seventies with primary liver carcinoma and hepatitis B virus infection. CDR3s include the opening cysteine and the closing phenylalanine or tryptophan. A D gene is named only where the DNA matches it firmly. Clone size is not always given. Where it is, it says once, few, many or a class for expanded clones.

medium-sized	TRBV11-2	-	TRBJ1-2	CASSLGMYLGYTF	TGTGCCAGCAGCTTAGGCATGTATCTAGGCTACACCTTC
few	TRBV5-1	-	TRBJ2-7	CASSPDSRYEQYF	TGCGCCAGCAGCCCTGACAGCAGGTACGAGCAGTACTTC
-	TRBV5-1	-	TRBJ2-5	CASSWPDNYQETQYF	TGCGCCAGCAGCTGGCCTGATAACTACCAAGAGACCCAGTACTTC
many	TRBV29-1	-	TRBJ1-2	CSVGAGDGYTF	TGCAGCGTTGGGGCAGGAGATGGCTACACCTTC
many	TRBV29-1	TRBD2	TRBJ2-1	CSARRGTSGRDSSYNEQFF	TGCAGCGCCCGAAGGGGGACTAGCGGGAGAGACAGCTCCTACAATGAGCAGTTCTTC
-	TRBV11-2	TRBD1	TRBJ2-1	CAISLRPGQRSYNELFF	TGTGCCATCAGCTTACGTCCGGGACAGAGATCCTACAATGAGCTGTTCTTC
many	TRBV13	-	TRBJ1-6	CASSSSQVSDSPLHF	TGTGCCAGCAGCTCCTCACAGGTTTCCGATTCACCCCTCCACTTT
-	TRBV11-2	TRBD1	TRBJ2-5	CASGPIRTGGPQETQYF	TGTGCCAGTGGCCCAATAAGGACAGGGGGTCCACAAGAGACCCAGTACTTC
-	TRBV5-1	TRBD2	TRBJ2-2	CTTSLGGTSASGELFF	TGCACCACCAGCTTGGGTGGGACTAGCGCGTCCGGGGAGCTGTTTTTT
-	TRBV7-9	-	TRBJ1-6	CASSLFGPGSGSPLHF	TGTGCCAGCAGCTTATTCGGTCCTGGTTCGGGTTCACCCCTCCACTTT
-	TRBV11-2	-	TRBJ2-1	CASSPDSRYREQIF	TGTGCCAGTAGTCCAGACTCGAGGTATAGGGAGCAGATCTTC
-	TRBV11-2	-	TRBJ2-2	CAGSAPMAGELFF	TGTGCCGGCAGCGCCCCTATGGCCGGGGAGCTGTTTTTT